These T cell receptor beta chains were read from a single sample in a study of blood T cell repertoires in COVID-19. Using immunoSEQ multiplex PCR, the repertoire was profiled, and TCRdb retains in-frame clones only, with some absent. In the table there are about 60,000 clones, about four fifths of which are singletons. Sample: PBMCs or T cells enriched from blood (not recorded which). All receptors derive from a woman between 40 and 50 years old with acute COVID-19. The CDR3 runs from the conserved cysteine through the conserved F or W. The order of the fields is clone size, D gene, V gene, J gene, CDR3 DNA, CDR3 protein. D genes are given only for firm matches. Rows may omit the clone size; those that give it use once, few, many or a size class.

NA	NA	TRBV18	TRBJ2-1	TGTGCCAGCTCACCGGGGGCCTGGTATGAGCAGTTCTTC	CASSPGAWYEQFF
NA	NA	TRBV10-3	TRBJ2-6	TGTGCCATCAGTGACCCCCACGGGCAGGGGGGAGGAGGGGCCAACGTCCTGACTTTC	CAISDPHGQGGGGANVLTF
once	NA	TRBV5-4	TRBJ2-5	TGTGCCAGCAGCTTCGACAGGCGAGAGACCCAGTACTTC	CASSFDRRETQYF
once	TRBD2	TRBV5-5	TRBJ2-5	TGTGCCAGCAGCTTGGTGGCTAGCGGGGGTACCGAGACCCAGTACTTC	CASSLVASGGTETQYF
few	TRBD2	TRBV2	TRBJ2-1	TGTGCCAGCAGTGAATGGGCTAGCGGGGGCAATGAGCAGTTCTTC	CASSEWASGGNEQFF
NA	TRBD2	TRBV6-1	TRBJ2-5	TGTGCCAGCAGTGGGCAGCGGGGGGGAGTACAAGAGACCCAGTACTTC	CASSGQRGGVQETQYF
NA	NA	TRBV19	TRBJ1-1	TGTGCCAGTAGTATCCTCGCGGGCGTCGGGAACACTGAAGCTTTCTTT	CASSILAGVGNTEAFF
NA	TRBD1	TRBV28	TRBJ2-7	TGTGCCAGCCTGGACAGGGCAGTCCACGAGCAGTACTTC	CASLDRAVHEQYF
NA	NA	TRBV3-1/TRBV3-2	TRBJ2-7	TGTGCCAGCAGCCAAGTCGGGCTGAGGGTACCCTACGAGCAGTACTTC	CASSQVGLRVPYEQYF
NA	NA	TRBV19	TRBJ2-5	TGTGCCAGTAGGGCTGGAGGTCGGGAGACCCAGTACTTC	CASRAGGRETQYF
NA	NA	TRBV19	TRBJ2-1	TGTGCCAGTAGTCGGGACTTTTGGAATGAGCAGTTCTTC	CASSRDFWNEQFF
NA	NA	TRBV5-1	TRBJ1-6	TGCGCCAGCAGCGCCGTGGGGCAGGGGACCTATTCACCCCTCCACTTT	CASSAVGQGTYSPLHF
NA	NA	TRBV7-9	TRBJ1-2	TGTGCCAGCAGCTTAACGACAGGCCGTGAAGGCTACACCTTC	CASSLTTGREGYTF
once	TRBD1	TRBV3-1/TRBV3-2	TRBJ2-1	TGTGCCAGCAGCCTCAGGACAGGGGCCTCCTACAATGAGCAGTTCTTC	CASSLRTGASYNEQFF
once	NA	TRBV5-1	TRBJ2-7	TGCGCCAGCAGCTTGGCTTTAGGGGTGGGCGAGCAGTACTTC	CASSLALGVGEQYF
NA	NA	TRBV9	TRBJ2-7	TGTGCCAGCAGCGTAGTAGGGAGCTCCTACGAGCAGTACTTC	CASSVVGSSYEQYF
NA	NA	TRBV6-6	TRBJ2-5	TGTGCCAGCAGTCAAACCCAGATTATTCAGACCCAGTACTTC	CASSQTQIIQTQYF
NA	TRBD1	TRBV24-1	TRBJ2-2	TGTGCCACCAGTGTTCCCGGGACAGGCGGGGAGCTGTTTTTT	CATSVPGTGGELFF
NA	TRBD2	TRBV10-3	TRBJ2-2	TGTGCCATCAGTGAGTCCTCTAGCGGGGCCGCGAACACCGGGGAGCTGTTTTTT	CAISESSSGAANTGELFF
NA	TRBD2	TRBV14	TRBJ2-1	TGTGCCAGTGGACTAGCGGGGGACTACAATGAGCAGTTCTTC	CASGLAGDYNEQFF
NA	NA	TRBV5-1	TRBJ2-6	TGCGCCAGCAGCTTGGCCGGGAGTGGGGCCAACGTCCTGACTTTC	CASSLAGSGANVLTF
once	NA	TRBV7-9	TRBJ1-1	TGTGCCAGCAGCTTATGGGACCCACCGGGGGGTAACATGAACACTGAAGCTTTCTTT	CASSLWDPPGGNMNTEAFF
NA	TRBD1	TRBV2	TRBJ1-5	TGTGCCAGCCCAAGTCGGGGGACAGGGATACCGTATAGCAATCAGCCCCAGCATTTT	CASPSRGTGIPYSNQPQHF
once	NA	TRBV2	TRBJ1-5	TGTGCCAGCAGTGAGGGAGGACGACGGAGCAATCAGCCCCAGCATTTT	CASSEGGRRSNQPQHF
NA	NA	TRBV21-1	TRBJ1-1	TGTGCCAGCACCCTCCCCGGTTTCACTGAAGCTTTCTTT	CASTLPGFTEAFF
NA	NA	TRBV24-1	TRBJ2-7	TGTGCCACCAGTGATATTAGAGGAGGGACGTACTTC	CATSDIRGGTYF
few	TRBD1	TRBV10-2	TRBJ1-1	TGCGCCAGCAGCCCCCCCACAGGGGGGGGCACTGAAGCTTTCTTT	CASSPPTGGGTEAFF
once	NA	TRBV7-9	TRBJ2-2	TGTGCCAGCAGCTTAGCGCGACGGGGTCCCGGGTCCGGGGAGCTGTTTTTT	CASSLARRGPGSGELFF
once	TRBD1	TRBV2	TRBJ2-5	TGTGCCAGCAGTGGCGCCACAGGGGCAGAGACCCAGTACTTC	CASSGATGAETQYF
NA	NA	TRBV10-3	TRBJ1-1	TGTGCCATCAGTGAGTTTTATAGGGGGAACACTGAAGCTTTCTTT	CAISEFYRGNTEAFF
NA	NA	TRBV5-6	TRBJ2-5	TGTGCCAGCAGCTTGCCTACAGTCCAAGAGACCCAGTACTTC	CASSLPTVQETQYF
NA	TRBD1	TRBV5-6	TRBJ1-6	TGTGCCAGCAGCCAAGGGACAGGCCGACCAGATTCACCCCTCCACTTT	CASSQGTGRPDSPLHF
NA	NA	TRBV9	TRBJ1-2	TGTGCCAGCACCATATCCCCGGGAATTAGTAACTATGGCTACACCTTC	CASTISPGISNYGYTF
NA	NA	TRBV7-8	TRBJ2-3	TGTGCCAGCAGTTATGTTATATGGGCTGGGAGGGATACGCAGTATTTT	CASSYVIWAGRDTQYF
NA	NA	TRBV7-2	TRBJ2-5	TGTGCCAGCAGCCCGACTAGTCTGGGGGCCCAGTACTTC	CASSPTSLGAQYF
NA	NA	TRBV6-2/TRBV6-3	TRBJ1-4	TGTGCCAGCAGTTACGCAGGAAAACTGTTTTTT	CASSYAGKLFF
NA	TRBD2	TRBV7-9	TRBJ2-5	TGTGCCAGCAGCCCTCCGGGACTAGGTCGAGAGACCCAGTACTTC	CASSPPGLGRETQYF
NA	NA	TRBV4-1	TRBJ1-6	TGCGCCAGCAGCCAACGACTCCTTTGGCCCCTCCACTTT	CASSQRLLWPLHF
NA	NA	TRBV2	TRBJ2-7	TGTGCCAGCAGAGTTGAGCAGGGGCAAAAGGGATGGTACTTC	CASRVEQGQKGWYF
NA	TRBD2	TRBV28	TRBJ2-3	TGTGCCAGCATTCGGCTAGGTGCGGGAGGCACGCAGTATTTT	CASIRLGAGGTQYF
NA	TRBD2	TRBV4-2	TRBJ2-1	TGTGCCAGCAGCCAAGAGGGAGCGGGAGGGTACAATGAGCAGTTCTTC	CASSQEGAGGYNEQFF
NA	NA	TRBV6-2/TRBV6-3	TRBJ1-1	TGTGCCAGCAGTTACGGCCGCTCCGAAGCTTTCTTT	CASSYGRSEAFF
NA	NA	TRBV4-1	TRBJ1-1	TGCGCCAGCAGCCAAGACGGGGGAGTGGGCACTGAAGCTTTCTTT	CASSQDGGVGTEAFF
few	NA	TRBV4-2	TRBJ1-5	TGTGCCAGCAGCCTGCGGGAGAATCAGCCCCAGCATTTT	CASSLRENQPQHF
NA	NA	TRBV29-1	TRBJ2-2	TGCAGCGTTGAAGACAGGGGCGGCGGGGAGCTGTTTTTT	CSVEDRGGGELFF
NA	NA	TRBV13	TRBJ1-3	TGTGCCAGCAGCTTAGACTACTCTGGAAACACCATATATTTT	CASSLDYSGNTIYF
NA	TRBD1	TRBV3-1/TRBV3-2	TRBJ2-3	TGTGCCAGCAGCCAAGTCGGGACAGGGCCCACAGATACGCAGTATTTT	CASSQVGTGPTDTQYF
NA	NA	TRBV6-4	TRBJ2-3	TGTGCCAGCAGTGAATCAGGGCTCGCAGATACGCAGTATTTT	CASSESGLADTQYF
NA	NA	TRBV24-1	TRBJ1-6	TGTGCCACCAGGGCCAGGGGAAATTCACCCCTCCACTTT	CATRARGNSPLHF
NA	NA	TRBV28	TRBJ1-5	TGTGCCAGCAATAAGAGGGGGTACTTCAATCAGCCCCAGCATTTT	CASNKRGYFNQPQHF
few	TRBD1	TRBV28	TRBJ1-5	TGTGCCAGCTCCACCCCAGCAGGGGGACAGACCCGATTTGGCAATCAGCCCCAGCATTTT	CASSTPAGGQTRFGNQPQHF
NA	TRBD1	TRBV4-1	TRBJ2-7	TGCGCCAGCAGCCAAGCGGACAGGGGCTACGAGCAGTACTTC	CASSQADRGYEQYF
NA	TRBD2	TRBV28	TRBJ2-5	TGTGCCAGCAGTTGGACTAGCGGGAGTCAAGAGACCCAGTACTTC	CASSWTSGSQETQYF
NA	NA	TRBV27	TRBJ1-1	TGTGCCAGCAGGCACGGGGGGCGAGAAGCTTTCTTT	CASRHGGREAFF
NA	NA	TRBV5-1	TRBJ2-3	TGCGCCAGCAGCTTGGAAGGCCAAAGGACGGGGGTTAGCACAGATACGCAGTATTTT	CASSLEGQRTGVSTDTQYF
few	NA	TRBV5-4	TRBJ1-6	TGTGCCAGCAGCTTGCAAGGCCCAGGGTCGCCCCTCCACTTT	CASSLQGPGSPLHF
few	TRBD2	TRBV19	TRBJ2-3	TGTGCCAGTAGTTCCGGACTAGTAGGCGGCACAGATACGCAGTATTTT	CASSSGLVGGTDTQYF